This section outlines one TCR beta chain sequence together with its context. The data were taken from a study of blood T cell repertoires in COVID-19. Looking at the study overall: COVID-19 samples collected from the United States, Italy and Spain covered acute and convalescent phases. The analysed material was cDNA or gDNA that came from T cells, B-cell-depleted T cells, or PBMCs.

Participants came from some 26 US areas, aged about 18 to 89 years. Clinical histories supplied by participants themselves formed the basis of cohort assignment. Generated by immunoSEQ multiplex PCR, the TCRdb table keeps only in-frame clones and is missing some. This sample has some 200,000 clones, with 80% to 90% found just once. Trimming removed 2 bases from V and 4 bases from J, with 9 bases in between. CDR1 MNHEY and CDR2 SVGAGI come from the germline V gene. CDR3 length: 14 amino acids. This sequence was found in a woman aged 18-29 years in a cohort exposed to, infected with or recovered from COVID-19 (not recorded which). Sequenced material: PBMCs or T cells enriched from blood (not recorded which). The chain couples TRBV6-5 to TRBJ2-1; D perhaps matches TRBD2 (5 bases). The CDR3 sequence is CASSYHTSYNEQFF. For the CDR3, the DNA is TGTGCCAGCAGTTACCACACTAGTTACAATGAGCAGTTCTTC.